The source of this T cell receptor (beta chain) is a study of shared clonotypes between healthy human individuals (dated by TCRdb to the early 2020s). Background on the whole study: A couple of women and a few men aged 18 to 49 years were included in the cohort. For each donor, three plates each were used for CD4 naive and CD4 memory, two plates were used for CD8 naive, and one plate was used for CD8 memory. Libraries were prepared and TCR repertoires were sequenced by different laboratories using diverse techniques, in order to increase sequencing depth and limit assay-specific biases. Blood TCR repertoires of a handful of healthy adults were deeply sequenced to estimate repertoire size and the extent of clonotype sharing between individuals. Between about 0.85 and 9.5 billion PBMCs per donor were obtained by leukapheresis.

Turning to this clone: Its recognized antigen is unknown. Base-call qualities are not available, and no considerably larger clone is one nucleotide away.

Here is what the overall study found, with its caveats: Estimated clonotype richness was generally larger for naive than for memory subsets. Clonotypes shared by all four sorted-subset donors showed higher generation probabilities than non-shared clonotypes. Pairwise subsampling led to the expectation that sequencing depth would affect the degree of clonotype sharing among donors. Rarefaction of sorted-subset datasets indicated incomplete sequencing despite the large sequencing depth. Sharing across a handful of donors was observed for around 5% of naive CD4, less than 4% of naive CD8, 2% to 2.5% of memory CD4, and roughly 0.43% of memory CD8 clonotypes. Only blood was sampled, and tissue TCR repertoires likely differ from those in blood. Because the study included a small number of donors, the genetic and exposure-history diversity represented was limited.

TCR CDR3 regions were amplified from genomic DNA by multiplex PCR using the deep immunoSEQ assay. Extracted genomic DNA from each cell subset was spread evenly across all wells of several immunoSEQ 96-well plates, with each plate serving as a replicate. For sorted subsets, 200 ng of genomic DNA, equivalent to some 33,000 T cell genomes, went into each replicate PCR. Purified libraries were measured with a Qubit 3.0 fluorometer, size-checked on a Bioanalyzer 2100, and measured again with the KAPA Library Quantification kit. Each immunoSEQ 96-well plate was sequenced on its own single-read 150-cycle Illumina NextSeq 550 flow cell. The authors' pipeline ran thus. Because the immunoSEQ output held only junctional sequences and lacked quality scores, the filtering could not match the filtering applied to full-length reads. To assign V/J genes and CDR3, sequences were annotated using PyIR, a Python wrapper for IgBLAST v1.9, with IMGT germline references. Reads were removed for weak V/J assignments (E-value above 1e-6), missing CDR3, stop codons, out-of-frame junctions, or ambiguous translated residues. V3J clonotypes were defined by identical inferred V gene, J gene, and CDR3 amino acid sequence. To compute the percentage overlap between repertoires, the number of shared unique clonotypes was divided by the size of the smaller repertoire. RTK rarefaction, the Chao1 estimator, and Recon v2.1 estimates of unobserved clonotypes were used to assess repertoire richness. For all TCRbeta clonotypes obtained by the gDNA method from four donors, generation probabilities were computed with OLGA. TCRdb's version of the immuneACCESS table is confined to in-frame rearrangements and falls short of the full clone set. An unresolved V gene accounts for under half of the shortfall where checked; the remainder is of unknown origin. Clone size and V and J calls were adopted from that table, with D and trimming inferred from the DNA. Across this sample there are approximately 980,000 clones, with about three quarters seen only once. Roughly 1.5% of the sample belongs to the ten largest clones.

CDR1 and CDR2, looked up from the germline V gene, are SNHLY and FYNNEI. V ends up 6 bases short and J 7 bases short, with an unmatched junction base count of 7. Spanning cysteine to phenylalanine, the CDR3 consists of 13 amino acids. The only DNA kept is the CDR3, 39 bases in frame from the first base. Donors were healthy HIV-negative adults with no recently reported acute infections or vaccinations. Every donor was a Caucasian adult residing in Nashville, Tennessee, USA. CD4+ T cells were enriched by magnetic negative selection; naive cells were then positively selected on CD45RA, and the negative fraction formed the memory subset. After blood collection by leukapheresis, PBMCs were isolated using Ficoll-Histopaque density gradient centrifugation and then cryopreserved in the vapor phase of liquid nitrogen. Purity and quantity of every magnetically sorted T cell population were checked by analytical flow cytometry. From each sorted fraction, genomic DNA was isolated and quantified by UV absorbance on a Nanodrop 2000c.

The source of this sequence is a man younger than 35 in good health. The sequencing input was memory CD4+ T cells sorted from blood. The sample's cell subset or site label, in plain terms: CD45RA-negative fraction. The chain is assembled from TRBV2 and TRBJ1-2, with 8 middle bases fitting TRBD1. The CDR3 protein is CASRQQGVGGYTF. The sequenced DNA is TGTGCCAGCAGGCAACAGGGGGTGGGTGGCTACACCTTC. The entire variable domain, with the stretches around the CDR3 drawn from the reference TRBV2 and TRBJ1-2 proteins, is EPEVTQTPSHQVTQMGQEVILRCVPISNHLYFYWYRQILGQKVEFLVSFYNNEISEKSEIFDDQFSVERPDGSNFTLKIRSTKLEDSAMYFCASRQQGVGGYTFGSGTRLTVV.